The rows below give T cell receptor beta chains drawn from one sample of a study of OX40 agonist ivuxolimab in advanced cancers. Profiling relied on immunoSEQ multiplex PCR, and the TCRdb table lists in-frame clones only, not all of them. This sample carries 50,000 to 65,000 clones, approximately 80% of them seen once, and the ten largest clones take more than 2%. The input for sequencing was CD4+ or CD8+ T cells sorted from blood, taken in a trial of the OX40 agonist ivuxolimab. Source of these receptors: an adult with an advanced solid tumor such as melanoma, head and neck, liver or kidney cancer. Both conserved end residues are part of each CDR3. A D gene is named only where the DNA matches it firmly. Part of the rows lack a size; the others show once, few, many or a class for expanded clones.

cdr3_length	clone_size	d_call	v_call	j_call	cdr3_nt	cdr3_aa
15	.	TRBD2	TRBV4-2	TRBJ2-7	TGTGCCAGCAGCCAGACTAGCGGACCCACCTACGAGCAGTACTTC	CASSQTSGPTYEQYF
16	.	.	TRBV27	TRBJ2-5	TGTGCCAGCAGTTTAGGTATGGGAATGGAAAGAGAGACCCAGTACTTC	CASSLGMGMERETQYF
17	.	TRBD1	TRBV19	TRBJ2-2	TGTGCCAGTAGTAACCCGCCGGGGACAGGGGACACCGGGGAGCTGTTTTTT	CASSNPPGTGDTGELFF
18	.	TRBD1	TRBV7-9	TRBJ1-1	TGTGCCAGCAGCTTAGGGACAGGGGTGGAGAAACATCACACTGAAGCTTTCTTT	CASSLGTGVEKHHTEAFF
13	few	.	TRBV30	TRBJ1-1	TGTGCCTGGAGTCGACAGGAGAACACTGAAGCTTTCTTT	CAWSRQENTEAFF
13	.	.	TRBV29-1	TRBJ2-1	TGCAGCGTTGGCGGGACTGGTCTTGATGAGCAGTTCTTC	CSVGGTGLDEQFF
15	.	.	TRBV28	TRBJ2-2	TGTGCCAGCAGTTTAATAATAAGGAACACCGGGGAGCTGTTTTTT	CASSLIIRNTGELFF
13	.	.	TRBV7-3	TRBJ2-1	TGTGCCAGCAGCCCCAGACTAGGTGGCGAGCAGTTCTTC	CASSPRLGGEQFF
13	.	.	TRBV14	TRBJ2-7	TGTGCCAGCAGTAAATTCCACTCCTACGAGCAGTACTTC	CASSKFHSYEQYF
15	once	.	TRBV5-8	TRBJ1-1	TGTGCCAGCAGCCCTTTGGGGGCCCAGAACACTGAAGCTTTCTTT	CASSPLGAQNTEAFF
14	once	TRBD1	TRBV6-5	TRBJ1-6	TGTGCCAGCAGGACCGGGACAGGGGGATCACCCCTCCACTTT	CASRTGTGGSPLHF
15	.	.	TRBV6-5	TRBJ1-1	TGTGCCAGCAGAAGAACATATCCGCCGAACACTGAAGCTTTCTTT	CASRRTYPPNTEAFF
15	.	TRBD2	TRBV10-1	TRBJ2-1	TGCGCCAGCAGTAAGACTAGCGGGGTCTCGGATGAGCAGTTCTTC	CASSKTSGVSDEQFF
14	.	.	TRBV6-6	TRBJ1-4	TGTGCCAGCAGACCGGGGATGTCTAATGAAAAACTGTTTTTT	CASRPGMSNEKLFF
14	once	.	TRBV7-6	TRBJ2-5	TGTGCCAGCAGCTTAGTATTTTCGGGAGAGACCCAGTACTTC	CASSLVFSGETQYF
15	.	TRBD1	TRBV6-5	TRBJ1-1	TGTGCCAGCAGCCGGGGGACAGGGAAGAACACTGAAGCTTTCTTT	CASSRGTGKNTEAFF
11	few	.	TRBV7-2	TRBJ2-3	TGTGCCAGCAGCCCCACAGATACGCAGTATTTT	CASSPTDTQYF
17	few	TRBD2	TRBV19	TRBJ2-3	TGTGCCAGTAGTAAACCGGGACTAGCGATCGGCACAGATACGCAGTATTTT	CASSKPGLAIGTDTQYF
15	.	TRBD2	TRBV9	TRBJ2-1	TGTGCCAGCAGCGTCACAGCGGGAGGTTCCAATGAGCAGTTCTTC	CASSVTAGGSNEQFF
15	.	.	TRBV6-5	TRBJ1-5	TGTGCCAGCAGTCTAGGGGCGCATAGCAATCAGCCCCAGCATTTT	CASSLGAHSNQPQHF
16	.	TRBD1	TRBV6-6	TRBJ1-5	TGTGCCAGCAGCGGGCAGGGGGCGCGGGTCAATCAGCCCCAGCATTTT	CASSGQGARVNQPQHF
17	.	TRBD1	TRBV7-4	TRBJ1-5	TGTGCCAGCAGCTTTAGTCCGGACAGGCGAAAAAATCAGCCCCAGCATTTT	CASSFSPDRRKNQPQHF
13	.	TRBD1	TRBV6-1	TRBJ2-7	TGTGCCAGCACCACGGACAGGGTCGACGAGCAGTACTTC	CASTTDRVDEQYF
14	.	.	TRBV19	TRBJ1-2	TGTGCCACCAAAGCCGGACAAGCTAACTATGGCTACACCTTC	CATKAGQANYGYTF
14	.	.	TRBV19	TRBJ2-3	TGTGCCACCTCTAGCTCTTCAGGCACAGATACGCAGTATTTT	CATSSSSGTDTQYF
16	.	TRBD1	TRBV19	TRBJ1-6	TGTGCCAGTAGTATTAAAGGGACAGTCTATAATTCACCCCTCCACTTT	CASSIKGTVYNSPLHF
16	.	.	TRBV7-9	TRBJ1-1	TGTGCCAGCAGCTTCCGGGAAAGGGACCCGAACACTGAAGCTTTCTTT	CASSFRERDPNTEAFF
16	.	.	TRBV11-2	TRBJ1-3	TGTGCCAGCAGGTCTGGGGGGACACTCCGGGGAAACACCATATATTTT	CASRSGGTLRGNTIYF
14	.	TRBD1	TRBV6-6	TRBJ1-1	TGTGCCAGCAGTTCACGACAGGGGGCGATTGAAGCTTTCTTT	CASSSRQGAIEAFF
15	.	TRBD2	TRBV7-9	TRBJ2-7	TGTGCCAGCAGCCCCGGGGGAGGGCCCTCCTACGAGCAGTACTTC	CASSPGGGPSYEQYF
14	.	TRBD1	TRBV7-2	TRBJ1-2	TGTGCCAGCAGCTTAGGACAGGGGGACTATGGCTACACCTTC	CASSLGQGDYGYTF
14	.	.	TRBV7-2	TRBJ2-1	TGTGCCAGCAGCTACCGAGACTCCTACAATGAGCAGTTCTTC	CASSYRDSYNEQFF
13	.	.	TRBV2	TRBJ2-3	TGTGCCAGCAGTGACGGCCGCACAGATACGCAGTATTTT	CASSDGRTDTQYF
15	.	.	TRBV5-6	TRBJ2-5	TGTGCCAGCAGCAACAGGGGAGGAGTTCAAGAGACCCAGTACTTC	CASSNRGGVQETQYF
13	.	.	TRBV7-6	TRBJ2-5	TGTGCCAGCAGCCGAGTCCGGCAAGAGACCCAGTACTTC	CASSRVRQETQYF
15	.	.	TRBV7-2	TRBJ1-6	TGTGCCAGCAGCTTTGCCACAGGGCAGAATTCACCCCTCCACTTT	CASSFATGQNSPLHF
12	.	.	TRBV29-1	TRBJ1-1	TGCAGCGTTAATCGGGGAAACACTGAAGCTTTCTTT	CSVNRGNTEAFF
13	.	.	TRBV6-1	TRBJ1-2	TGTGCCAGCAGTGAAGTAGGGCTCTATGGCTACACCTTC	CASSEVGLYGYTF
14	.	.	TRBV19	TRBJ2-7	TGTGCCAGTAGTAATGGGCGGGAACAGGTCGAGCAGTACTTC	CASSNGREQVEQYF
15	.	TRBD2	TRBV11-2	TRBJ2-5	TGTGCCAGCAGCCTGCTGGCGGGAGGGGGAGAGACCCAGTACTTC	CASSLLAGGGETQYF
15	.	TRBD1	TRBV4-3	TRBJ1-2	TGCGCCAGCAGCCAAGATACAGTGGGACAGGGTGGCTACACCTTC	CASSQDTVGQGGYTF
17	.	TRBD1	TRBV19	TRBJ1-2	TGTGCCAGTAGTATAGATCAGGGGACAGCTTATAACTATGGCTACACCTTC	CASSIDQGTAYNYGYTF
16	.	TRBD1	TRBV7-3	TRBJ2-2	TGTGCCAGCAGCCCCTCTGGACAGGGGGCCACCGGGGAGCTGTTTTTT	CASSPSGQGATGELFF
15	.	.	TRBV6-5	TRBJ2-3	TGTGCCAGCAGTTACTCGTACAGGAGCACAGATACGCAGTATTTT	CASSYSYRSTDTQYF
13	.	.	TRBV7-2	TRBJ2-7	TGTGCCAGCAGCTTGGAAGCTTACTACGAGCAGTACTTC	CASSLEAYYEQYF
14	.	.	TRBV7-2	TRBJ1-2	TGTGCCAGCAGACCCAACCGGGACAACTATGGCTACACCTTC	CASRPNRDNYGYTF
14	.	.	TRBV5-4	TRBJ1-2	TGTGCCAGCAGACTGACAGGAACTAACTATGGCTACACCTTC	CASRLTGTNYGYTF
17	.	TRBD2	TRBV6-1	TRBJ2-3	TGTGCCAGCAGTGAATCGGGGGGACCCCTGCGCACAGATACGCAGTATTTT	CASSESGGPLRTDTQYF
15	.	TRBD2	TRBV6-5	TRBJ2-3	TGTGCCAGCATGTTAGCGGGGGGATACACAGATACGCAGTATTTT	CASMLAGGYTDTQYF
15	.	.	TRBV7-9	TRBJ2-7	TGTGCCAGCAGCAGAAGCGGAAAACCCCCTAACGAGCAGTACTTC	CASSRSGKPPNEQYF
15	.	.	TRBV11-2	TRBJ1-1	TGTGCCAGCAGAAGATACACAGGGAAAAACACTGAAGCTTTCTTT	CASRRYTGKNTEAFF